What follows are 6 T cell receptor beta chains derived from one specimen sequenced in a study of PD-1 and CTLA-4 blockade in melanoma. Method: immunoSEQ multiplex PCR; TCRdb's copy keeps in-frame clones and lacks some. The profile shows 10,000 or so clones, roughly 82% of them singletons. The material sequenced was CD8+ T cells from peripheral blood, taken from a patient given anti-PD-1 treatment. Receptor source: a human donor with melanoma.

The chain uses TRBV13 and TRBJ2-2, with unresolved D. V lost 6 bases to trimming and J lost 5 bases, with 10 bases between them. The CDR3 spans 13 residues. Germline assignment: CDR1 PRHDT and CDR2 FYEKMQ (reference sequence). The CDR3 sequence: CASRPPETGELFF. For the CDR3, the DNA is TGTGCCAGCAGACCTCCCGAGACCGGGGAGCTGTTTTTT.

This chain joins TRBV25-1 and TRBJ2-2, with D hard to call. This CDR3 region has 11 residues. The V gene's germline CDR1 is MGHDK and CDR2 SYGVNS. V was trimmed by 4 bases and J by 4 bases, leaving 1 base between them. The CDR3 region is CASSATGELFF. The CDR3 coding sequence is TGTGCCAGCAGTGCCACCGGGGAGCTGTTTTTT.

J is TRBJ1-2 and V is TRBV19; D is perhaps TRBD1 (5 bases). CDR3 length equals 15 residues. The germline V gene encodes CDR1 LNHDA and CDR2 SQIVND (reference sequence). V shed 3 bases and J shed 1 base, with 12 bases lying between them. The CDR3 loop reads CASSITLTDNYGYTF. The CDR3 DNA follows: TGTGCCAGTAGTATTACCTTGACAGATAACTATGGCTACACCTTC.

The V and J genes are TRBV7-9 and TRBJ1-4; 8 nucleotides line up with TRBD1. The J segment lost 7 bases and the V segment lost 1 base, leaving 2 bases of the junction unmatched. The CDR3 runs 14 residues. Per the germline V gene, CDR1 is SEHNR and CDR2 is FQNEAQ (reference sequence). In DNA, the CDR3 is TGTGCCAGCAGCTTAGAAGGACAGGGTGAAAAACTGTTTTTT. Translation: CASSLEGQGEKLFF.

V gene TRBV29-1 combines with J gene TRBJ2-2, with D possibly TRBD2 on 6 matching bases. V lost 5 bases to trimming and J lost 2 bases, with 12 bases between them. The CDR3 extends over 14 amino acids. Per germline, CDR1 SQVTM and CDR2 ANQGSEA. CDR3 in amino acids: CSVWGDDNTGELFF. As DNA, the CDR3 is TGCAGCGTTTGGGGGGACGATAACACCGGGGAGCTGTTTTTT.

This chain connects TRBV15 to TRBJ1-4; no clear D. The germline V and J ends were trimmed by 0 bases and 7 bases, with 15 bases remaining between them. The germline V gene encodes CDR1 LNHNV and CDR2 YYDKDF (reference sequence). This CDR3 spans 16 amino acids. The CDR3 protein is CATSRDQAAEGEKLFF. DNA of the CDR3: TGTGCCACCAGCAGAGATCAGGCAGCAGAGGGTGAAAAACTGTTTTTT.